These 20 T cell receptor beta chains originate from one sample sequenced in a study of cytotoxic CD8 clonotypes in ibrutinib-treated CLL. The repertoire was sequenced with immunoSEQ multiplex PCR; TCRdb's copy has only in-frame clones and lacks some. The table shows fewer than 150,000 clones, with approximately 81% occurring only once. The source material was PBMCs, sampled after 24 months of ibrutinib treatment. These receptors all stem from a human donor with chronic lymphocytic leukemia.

This CDR3 is CASSVLAGGADTQYF. The DNA for the CDR3 is TGTGCCAGCAGCGTACTAGCGGGGGGGGCAGATACGCAGTATTTT. The chain recombines TRBV6-4 with TRBJ2-3; the match to TRBD2 covers 13 bases. V gave up 6 bases and J gave up 4 bases; unmatched junction bases: 4. This CDR3 is built from 15 residues. Germline CDR1 is MRHNA and CDR2 is SNTAGT.

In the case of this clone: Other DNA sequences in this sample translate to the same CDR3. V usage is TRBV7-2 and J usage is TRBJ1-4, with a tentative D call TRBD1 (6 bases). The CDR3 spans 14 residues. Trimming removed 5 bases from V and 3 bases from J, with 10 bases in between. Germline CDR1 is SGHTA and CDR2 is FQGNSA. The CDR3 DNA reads TGTGCCAGCAGCCCCTCAGGGGCTAATGAAAAACTGTTTTTT. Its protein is CASSPSGANEKLFF.

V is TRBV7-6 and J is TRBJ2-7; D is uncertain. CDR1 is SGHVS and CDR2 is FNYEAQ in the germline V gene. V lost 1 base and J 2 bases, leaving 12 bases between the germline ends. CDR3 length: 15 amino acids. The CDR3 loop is CASSLVDGQAYEQYF. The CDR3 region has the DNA TGTGCCAGCAGCTTAGTGGACGGGCAGGCCTACGAGCAGTACTTC.

The CDR3 nucleotides are TGTGCCAGCTCACCTTGGGGGGGAAGGAACTATAATTCACCCCTCCACTTT. It codes for CASSPWGGRNYNSPLHF. V usage is TRBV18 and J usage is TRBJ1-6, with TRBD1 as a possible D gene (5 bases). The CDR3 contains 17 residues. Between the trimmed V and J ends, which lost 3 bases and 3 bases, there was a span of 15 bases. Germline V lookup: CDR1 KGHSH, CDR2 LQKENI.

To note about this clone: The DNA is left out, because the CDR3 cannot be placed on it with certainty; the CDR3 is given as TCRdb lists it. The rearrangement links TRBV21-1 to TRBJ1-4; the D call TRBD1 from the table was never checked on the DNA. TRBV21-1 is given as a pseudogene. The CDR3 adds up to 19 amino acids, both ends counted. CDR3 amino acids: CASSNLFGQGANRGEKLFF.

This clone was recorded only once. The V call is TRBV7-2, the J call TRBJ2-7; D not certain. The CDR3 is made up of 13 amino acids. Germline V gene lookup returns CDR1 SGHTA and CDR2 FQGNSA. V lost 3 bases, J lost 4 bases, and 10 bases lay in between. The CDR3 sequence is CASSLDRAYEQYF. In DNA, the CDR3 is TGTGCCAGCAGCTTGGACCGCGCTTACGAGCAGTACTTC. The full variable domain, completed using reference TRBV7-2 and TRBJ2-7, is GAGVSQSPSNKVTEKGKDVELRCDPISGHTALYWYRQSLGQGLEFLIYFQGNSAPDKSGLPSDRFSAERTGGSVSTLTIQRTQQEDSAVYLCASSLDRAYEQYFGPGTRLTVT.

This CDR3 is CASSLGGASYQPQHF. The CDR3 DNA sequence: TGTGCCAGCAGCTTAGGAGGGGCTAGTTATCAGCCCCAGCATTTT. The J gene is TRBJ1-5, the V gene TRBV7-6; weak D call: TRBD1 (5 bases). The CDR3 sequence is 15 residues long. Germline assignment: CDR1 SGHVS and CDR2 FNYEAQ. Between the trimmed V and J ends, which lost 1 base and 5 bases, there was a span of 12 bases.

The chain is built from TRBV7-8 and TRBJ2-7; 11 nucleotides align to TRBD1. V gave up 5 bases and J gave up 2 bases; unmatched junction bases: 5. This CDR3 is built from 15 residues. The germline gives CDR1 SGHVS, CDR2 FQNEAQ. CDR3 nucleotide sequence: TGTGCCAGCAGCCCCTGGGACAGGGGGACCTACGAGCAGTACTTC. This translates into CASSPWDRGTYEQYF.

The CDR3 bases are TGTGCCAGCAGCTACGCGGAGGGGGCTACAGATACGCAGTATTTT. It specifies CASSYAEGATDTQYF. The chain is built from TRBV7-3 and TRBJ2-3, with a tentative D call TRBD1 (7 bases). Germline V gives CDR1 SGHTA, CDR2 FQGTGA. The germline V and J ends were trimmed by 4 bases and 3 bases, with 14 bases remaining between them. This CDR3 is built from 15 residues.

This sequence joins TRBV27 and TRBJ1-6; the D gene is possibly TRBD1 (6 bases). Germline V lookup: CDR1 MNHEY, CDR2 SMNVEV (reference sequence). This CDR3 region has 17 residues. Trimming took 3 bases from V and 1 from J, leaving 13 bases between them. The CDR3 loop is CASSFGGRGSYNSPLHF. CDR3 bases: TGTGCCAGCAGTTTTGGAGGCAGGGGTTCCTATAATTCACCCCTCCACTTT.

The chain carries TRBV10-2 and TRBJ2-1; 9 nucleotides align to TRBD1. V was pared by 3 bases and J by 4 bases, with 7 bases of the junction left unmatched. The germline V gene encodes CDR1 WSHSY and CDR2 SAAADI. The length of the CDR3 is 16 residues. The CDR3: CASSDLDRGGYNEQFF. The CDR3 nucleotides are TGCGCCAGCAGTGACCTCGACAGGGGGGGATACAATGAGCAGTTCTTC.

CDR3 nucleotide sequence: TGTGCCAGCAGTGCAACGAACACTGAAGCTTTCTTT. Protein: CASSATNTEAFF. This chain connects TRBV6-1 to TRBJ1-1, with no clear D. This CDR3 has 12 amino acids. The V and J ends lost 4 bases and 1 base respectively, with 4 bases between them. Germline V CDR1 and CDR2: MNHNS, SASEGT.

The CDR3, as DNA: TGCGCCAGCAGCCAAGATGGAGGGGCGGGAAATTCACCCCTCCACTTT. Amino acid sequence: CASSQDGGAGNSPLHF. The genes are TRBV4-1 and TRBJ1-6, with a weak D call TRBD1 (5 bases). Germline V gene lookup returns CDR1 MGHRA and CDR2 YSYEKL. Trimming stripped 0 bases from V and 7 bases from J, with 13 bases between. This CDR3 contains 16 residues.

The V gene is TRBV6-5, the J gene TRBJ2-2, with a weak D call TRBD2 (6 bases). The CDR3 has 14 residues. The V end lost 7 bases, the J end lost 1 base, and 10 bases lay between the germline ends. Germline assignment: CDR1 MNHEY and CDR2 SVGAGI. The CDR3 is CASTRAGNTGELFF. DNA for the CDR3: TGTGCCAGCACCCGAGCGGGGAACACCGGGGAGCTGTTTTTT.

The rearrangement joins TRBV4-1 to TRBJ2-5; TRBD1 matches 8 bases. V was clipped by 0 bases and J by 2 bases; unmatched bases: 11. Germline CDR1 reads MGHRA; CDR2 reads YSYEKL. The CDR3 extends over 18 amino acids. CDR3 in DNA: TGCGCCAGCAGCCAAGACATTACCGGGACAGGAGCACAAGAGACCCAGTACTTC. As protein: CASSQDITGTGAQETQYF.

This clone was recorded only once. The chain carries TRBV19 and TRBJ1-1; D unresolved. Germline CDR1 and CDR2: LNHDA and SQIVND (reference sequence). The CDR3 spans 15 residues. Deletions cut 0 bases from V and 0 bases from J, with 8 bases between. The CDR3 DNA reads TGTGCCAGTAGTATAGATTCAGGAGTGAACACTGAAGCTTTCTTT. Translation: CASSIDSGVNTEAFF.

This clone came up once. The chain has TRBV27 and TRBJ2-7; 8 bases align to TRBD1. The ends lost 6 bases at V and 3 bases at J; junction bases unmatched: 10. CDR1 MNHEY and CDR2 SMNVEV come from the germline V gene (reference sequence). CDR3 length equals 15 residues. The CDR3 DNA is TGTGCCAGCAGGTCAGGGGGCCTTGAAAGCTACGAGCAGTACTTC. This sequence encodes CASRSGGLESYEQYF.

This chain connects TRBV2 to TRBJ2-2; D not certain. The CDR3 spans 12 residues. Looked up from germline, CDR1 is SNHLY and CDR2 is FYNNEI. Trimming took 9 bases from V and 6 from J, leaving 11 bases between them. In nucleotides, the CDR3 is TGTGCCAGAGGGCGGTCGGCCGGGGAGCTGTTTTTT. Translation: CARGRSAGELFF.

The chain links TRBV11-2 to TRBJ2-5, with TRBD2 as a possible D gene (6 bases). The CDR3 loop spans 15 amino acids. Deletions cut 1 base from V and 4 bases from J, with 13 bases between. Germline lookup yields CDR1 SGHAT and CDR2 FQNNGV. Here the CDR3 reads CASSLARAAGETQYF. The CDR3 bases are TGTGCCAGCAGCTTAGCGCGGGCAGCGGGAGAGACCCAGTACTTC.

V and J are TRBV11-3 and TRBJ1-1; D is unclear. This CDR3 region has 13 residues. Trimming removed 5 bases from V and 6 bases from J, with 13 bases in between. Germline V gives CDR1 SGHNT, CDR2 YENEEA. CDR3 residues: CASSTGAVAEAFF. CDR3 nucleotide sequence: TGTGCCAGCAGCACCGGCGCAGTAGCTGAAGCTTTCTTT.